This T cell receptor beta chain comes out of a study of OX40 agonist ivuxolimab in advanced cancers. Study-level background: Patients were dosed with the agonistic anti-OX40 (CD134) antibody ivuxolimab. Prior anti-PD-1, anti-PD-L1 or anti-CTLA-4 therapy did not bar entry, and about 40% had some. Broader study findings: Both blood CD4+ and CD8+ T cells showed clonal growth by week 6 at 0.1 to 3.0 mg/kg.

V lost 1 base and J 3 bases, leaving 13 bases between the germline ends. The CDR3 consists of 15 residues. In germline, CDR1 is MNHEY, CDR2 SMNVEV (reference sequence). Details on this clone: Its specificity is not known.

The protocol was immunoSEQ multiplex PCR, while the TCRdb copy is restricted to in-frame clones and leaves out a portion. Of about 13,000 clones in the sample, 80% are singletons; the top ten hold around a fifth. The chain has TRBV27 and TRBJ2-7; weak D call: TRBD2 (5 bases). The receptor's source is an adult with an advanced solid tumor such as melanoma, head and neck, liver or kidney cancer. Sample: CD4+ or CD8+ T cells sorted from blood, taken in a trial of the OX40 agonist ivuxolimab. CDR3 nucleotides: TGTGCCAGCAGTTTATATGATGGACGGGACTACGAGCAGTACTTC. Translated: CASSLYDGRDYEQYF.